These T cell receptor beta chains were read from a single sample in a study of cytomegalovirus exposure and HLA in healthy donors. Measured with immunoSEQ multiplex PCR; TCRdb has only the in-frame clones, and not every one. The sample shows about 150,000 clones, 80% of them seen only once. The sequencing input was PBMCs. The receptors originated from a woman in her 40s in good health and CMV-seropositive. CDR3s include the opening cysteine and the closing phenylalanine or tryptophan. A D gene is named only where the DNA matches it firmly. Only part of the rows carry a size: once, few, many, or a class if the clone is expanded.

TRBD2,TRBJ2-1,NA,TRBV7-3,TGTGCCAGCAGCTCACGACTAGCGGGGGACAATGAGCAGTTCTTC,CASSSRLAGDNEQFF
NA,TRBJ2-4,NA,TRBV30,TGTGCCTGGAGTGTTGGCCTAGCGATTGAAAACATTCAGTACTTC,CAWSVGLAIENIQYF
TRBD2,TRBJ2-3,NA,TRBV7-9,TGTGCCAGCAGCCTGACTAGCCCCGCGGATACGCAGTATTTT,CASSLTSPADTQYF
NA,TRBJ1-3,NA,TRBV5-1,TGCGCCAGCAGCGGAACACTGGGCCCGGGGGGCACCATATATTTT,CASSGTLGPGGTIYF
TRBD1,TRBJ2-7,NA,TRBV29-1,TGCAGCGTTGACGGGACAGGCTACGAGCAGTACTTC,CSVDGTGYEQYF
TRBD2,TRBJ2-5,NA,TRBV4-2,TGTGCCAGCAGCCAAGAACTAGCGAGACGAGCGCAGTACTTC,CASSQELARRAQYF
NA,TRBJ2-5,NA,TRBV30,TGTGCCTGGAGTGTCGGGGCGGGGCACCAAGAGACCCAGTACTTC,CAWSVGAGHQETQYF
NA,TRBJ2-1,NA,TRBV7-7,TGTGCTAGCAGCTTGGGGAGGCACACAAACAATGAGCAGTTCTTC,CASSLGRHTNNEQFF
NA,TRBJ1-1,NA,TRBV5-1,TGCGCCAGTTCACTCCAGGGATCGGACACTGAAGCTTTCTTT,CASSLQGSDTEAFF
NA,TRBJ2-1,NA,TRBV6-4,TGTGCCAGCTCTTTGACTAGTAAGAATGAGCAGTTCTTC,CASSLTSKNEQFF
NA,TRBJ2-7,NA,TRBV13,TGTGCCAGCAGCTTAGAGAGTTCCTACGAGCAGTACTTC,CASSLESSYEQYF
TRBD2,TRBJ2-2,NA,TRBV7-9,TGTGCCAGCAGCTTAGACCGACTAGCGGGAGACGCCGGGGAGCTGTTTTTT,CASSLDRLAGDAGELFF
TRBD2,TRBJ2-1,few,TRBV15,TGTGCCACCAGCATCCCACTAGCGGAAGGTTACAATGAGCAGTTCTTC,CATSIPLAEGYNEQFF
TRBD2,TRBJ2-7,NA,TRBV5-4,TGTGCCAGCAGCTCCTCCCCCGCGGGGGCCTACGAGCAGTACTTC,CASSSSPAGAYEQYF
NA,TRBJ2-1,NA,TRBV28,TGTGCCAGCAGTTTAAGAGGATCTCGGGATGAGCAGTTCTTC,CASSLRGSRDEQFF
TRBD1,TRBJ2-1,NA,TRBV27,TGTGCCAGCAGTTCCGCGGGACAGGGCGAAGATGAGCAGTTCTTC,CASSSAGQGEDEQFF
NA,TRBJ2-3,NA,TRBV30,TGTGCCTGGAGTCGTAGCTTTTTATCAGATACGCAGTATTTT,CAWSRSFLSDTQYF
TRBD2,TRBJ2-7,NA,TRBV7-9,TGTGCCAGCAGCTTAGCGCTGACTAGCGGGAGGGGCGAGCAGTACTTC,CASSLALTSGRGEQYF
TRBD1,TRBJ1-1,NA,TRBV5-1,TGCGCCAGCAGCTTGGAAGACAGGGGGCCGAACACTGAAGCTTTCTTT,CASSLEDRGPNTEAFF
TRBD2,TRBJ2-3,NA,TRBV10-3,TGTGCCATCAGCTTAGCGGGATCGAGCACAGATACGCAGTATTTT,CAISLAGSSTDTQYF
TRBD1,TRBJ1-5,NA,TRBV19,TGTGCCAGTAGTTACAACCCGTGGACAGGGGGCGCGGGCAATCAGCCCCAGCATTTT,CASSYNPWTGGAGNQPQHF
NA,TRBJ2-3,few,TRBV19,TGTGCCAGTAGTCCGGGCACAGATACGCAGTATTTT,CASSPGTDTQYF
TRBD1,TRBJ1-1,NA,TRBV5-1,TGCGCCAGCAGTTTGGACAGGCCCCTATTAGGTGAAGCTTTCTTT,CASSLDRPLLGEAFF
NA,TRBJ2-1,NA,TRBV29-1,TGCAGTCTGACTGGTAACTACAATGAGCAGTTCTTC,CSLTGNYNEQFF
TRBD2,TRBJ2-1,few,TRBV7-3,TGTGCCAGCAGCTTAACGGGGGGTAGCGGGAGGGGTGAGCAGTTCTTC,CASSLTGGSGRGEQFF